Following are 17 T cell receptor beta chains from one sample sequenced in a study of the immune and genomic landscape of osteosarcoma. Here immunoSEQ multiplex PCR was the method, and the copy in TCRdb shows in-frame clones only, minus some. The profile shows around 1,200 clones, about 70% of them singletons. Sequenced sample: primary tumor tissue from soft tissue. All receptors come from a young man with osteosarcoma.

The count of this clone is one. This rearrangement joins TRBV6-6 to TRBJ1-4; D is unclear. The CDR3 is made up of 14 amino acids. In germline, CDR1 is MNHNY, CDR2 SVGAGI (reference sequence). With 7 bases removed from V and 3 bases from J, the gap between germline ends came to 12 bases. Here the CDR3 reads CASNFRHANEKLFF. CDR3 in DNA: TGTGCCAGCAATTTTAGACACGCTAATGAAAAACTGTTTTTT.

The rearrangement joins TRBV7-3 to TRBJ1-1; TRBD1 matches 7 bases. The CDR3 has 16 amino acids. Germline V gene lookup returns CDR1 SGHTA and CDR2 FQGTGA. V was clipped by 0 bases and J by 4 bases; unmatched bases: 8. CDR3 loop: CASSLTRDSFFTEAFF. In DNA, the CDR3 is TGTGCCAGCAGCTTAACCCGGGACAGTTTCTTCACTGAAGCTTTCTTT.

This rearrangement joins TRBV5-1 to TRBJ2-3; no firm D call. Between the trimmed V and J ends, which lost 2 bases and 3 bases, there was a span of 10 bases. CDR1 and CDR2 from the germline V gene are SGHRS and YFSETQ. The length of the CDR3 is 14 residues. The CDR3 region has the DNA TGCGCCAGCAGCTTCGGTCTTGGGACAGATACGCAGTATTTT. Translating gives CASSFGLGTDTQYF.

The chain couples TRBV27 to TRBJ2-2; D gene uncertain. Germline CDR1 and CDR2: MNHEY and SMNVEV (reference sequence). V shed 1 base and J shed 4 bases, with 7 bases lying between them. The CDR3 extends over 14 amino acids. The DNA of the CDR3 is TGTGCCAGCAGTTTATGGGCAGCCACCGGGGAGCTGTTTTTT. This codes for CASSLWAATGELFF.

The chain joins TRBV11-2 to TRBJ2-5, with 9 nucleotides matching TRBD1. The CDR3 is 18 amino acids. CDR1 is SGHAT, CDR2 FQNNGV, per germline. V gave up 0 bases and J gave up 4 bases; unmatched junction bases: 12. The CDR3 region has the DNA TGTGCCAGCAGCTTAGATTTTTTAACAGGGGGCTCTCGAGAGACCCAGTACTTC. Translation: CASSLDFLTGGSRETQYF.

The chain's CDR3 is CASSVTGNTEAFF. The CDR3 DNA reads TGTGCCAGCAGCGTGACAGGGAACACTGAAGCTTTCTTT. V and J are TRBV5-3 and TRBJ1-1, with TRBD1 as a possible D gene (6 bases). TRBV5-3 is placed among ORFs of uncertain function. The CDR3 runs 13 residues. Trimming stripped 8 bases from V and 1 base from J, with 12 bases between.

The chain combines TRBV29-1 with TRBJ2-3; 8 bases agree with TRBD1. CDR1 SQVTM and CDR2 ANQGSEA come from the germline V gene. The V gene end was trimmed by 4 bases and the J gene end by 2 bases; junction bases not matched to a gene: 5. The CDR3 has 14 amino acids. CDR3 nucleotides: TGCAGCGTTGTTCAGGACAGGGTCACAGATACGCAGTATTTT. Protein product: CSVVQDRVTDTQYF.

The chain has TRBV7-9 and TRBJ1-6, with 9 bases aligning to TRBD1. The CDR3 runs 16 residues. Trimming at V came to 0 bases and at J to 9 bases, leaving 6 bases not matched to a gene. Germline loops: CDR1 SEHNR, CDR2 FQNEAQ (reference sequence). In DNA form, the CDR3 reads TGTGCCAGCAGCTTAGCGTCGGGACAGGGTAGTTCACCCCTCCACTTT. It is translated as CASSLASGQGSSPLHF.

The chain employs TRBV10-3 and TRBJ2-6, with TRBD1 identical over 7 bases. Trimming removed 3 bases from V and 0 bases from J; junction bases left unmatched: 8. The germline V gene has CDR1 ENHRY and CDR2 SYGVKD. The CDR3 is 18 residues long. CDR3 bases: TGTGCCATCAGTGAAGACAGGGTTGGGAGCTCTGGGGCCAACGTCCTGACTTTC. Translated: CAISEDRVGSSGANVLTF.

The V and J genes are TRBV11-2 and TRBJ2-7; D is perhaps TRBD1 or TRBD2 (5 bases each). Trimming removed 3 bases at V and 0 bases at J, with 12 bases between. The germline V gene has CDR1 SGHAT and CDR2 FQNNGV. The CDR3 is made up of 15 amino acids. CDR3 nucleotide sequence: TGTGCCAGCAGCTTGGGAGTCAGGGCCTCCTACGAGCAGTACTTC. It yields the protein CASSLGVRASYEQYF.

This rearrangement joins TRBV5-1 to TRBJ1-4; 8 bases are shared with TRBD1. V was clipped by 7 bases and J by 3 bases; unmatched bases: 11. CDR1 is SGHRS, CDR2 YFSETQ, per germline. The length of the CDR3 is 16 residues. The CDR3 reads CASALQGAMANEKLFF. The DNA for the CDR3 is TGCGCCAGCGCCCTTCAGGGGGCCATGGCTAATGAAAAACTGTTTTTT.

This clone is categorized as large. This CDR3 is CASSGTEAFF. In nucleotides, the CDR3 is TGCGCCAGCAGTGGCACTGAAGCTTTCTTT. The rearrangement uses TRBV4-1 and TRBJ1-1; D call uncertain. The germline V gene has CDR1 MGHRA and CDR2 YSYEKL. With 6 bases removed from V and 4 bases from J, the gap between germline ends came to 3 bases. The CDR3 spans 10 residues.

The rearrangement joins TRBV5-6 to TRBJ2-6; D may match TRBD1 or TRBD2 (5 bases each). Germline V gene lookup returns CDR1 SGHDT and CDR2 YYEEEE. The CDR3 sequence is 16 residues long. V was trimmed by 0 bases and J by 2 bases, leaving 9 bases between them. Here the CDR3 reads CASSLAGAAGANVLTF. In DNA form, the CDR3 reads TGTGCCAGCAGCTTGGCCGGGGCAGCTGGGGCCAACGTCCTGACTTTC.

This chain joins TRBV5-1 and TRBJ2-3; either TRBD1 or TRBD2 may fit D (5 bases each). Germline V gene sequence: CDR1 SGHRS, CDR2 YFSETQ. Trimming took off 0 bases at V and 5 bases at J, with 10 bases between the two ends. This CDR3 is built from 14 residues. CDR3 region: CASSLVGAEDTQYF. Written as DNA, the CDR3 is TGCGCCAGCAGCTTGGTCGGGGCGGAAGATACGCAGTATTTT.

CDR3 in amino acids: CASSLWGLETQYF. The CDR3 bases are TGTGCCAGCAGCTTGTGGGGTTTGGAGACCCAGTACTTC. This sequence joins TRBV11-3 and TRBJ2-5, with D uncertain. This CDR3 spans 13 amino acids. V lost 3 bases and J 5 bases, leaving 10 bases between the germline ends. CDR1 and CDR2 from the germline V gene are SGHNT and YENEEA. Drawing the rest from reference TRBV11-3 and TRBJ2-5, the complete variable domain is EAGVVQSPRYKIIEKKQPVAFWCNPISGHNTLYWYLQNLGQGPELLIRYENEEAVDDSQLPKDRFSAERLKGVDSTLKIQPAELGDSAVYLCASSLWGLETQYFGPGTRLLVL.

This chain connects TRBV25-1 to TRBJ1-2; D is unresolved. The CDR3 has 12 amino acids. V lost 1 base to trimming and J lost 4 bases, with 4 bases between them. The germline CDR1 and CDR2 sequences are MGHDK and SYGVNS. The CDR3 bases are TGTGCCAGCAGTGAATCTTTCTATGGCTACACCTTC. Translated: CASSESFYGYTF.

This chain uses TRBV28 with TRBJ1-6; 9 nucleotides agree with TRBD1. The CDR3 spans 14 residues. CDR1 is MDHEN and CDR2 is SYDVKM in the germline V gene. With 6 bases clipped from V and 7 bases from J, the junction kept 4 bases outside the gene matches. CDR3 amino acids: CASSTGGINSPLHF. For the CDR3, the DNA is TGTGCCAGCAGCACAGGGGGCATAAATTCACCCCTCCACTTT.